A selection of T cell receptor beta chains follows, all from one sample in a study of T cells in Graves' hyperthyroidism and ophthalmopathy. TCRdb processed the multiplex PCR reads anew with MiXCR; each CDR3 protein has one entry. The sample includes 540,000 or so distinct CDR3 sequences, 15% to 18% seen only once; the top ten take about 7%. The sample comprised blood. These receptors all stem from a woman aged 25 to 45 with Graves' hyperthyroidism. Each CDR3 is given with its conserved first and last residue. Fields, in order: clone size, J gene, D gene, V gene, CDR3 DNA, CDR3 protein. The D gene is left open where the match is weak. A row's size may be missing; if present it is once, few, many or a size class.

many | TRBJ2-7 | . | TRBV3-1 | TGTGCCAGCAGCCAAGAAGGTTGGCACGAGCAGTACTTC | CASSQEGWHEQYF
many | TRBJ2-7 | . | TRBV28 | TGTGCCAGCAGACAACAATCCTACGAGCAGTACTTC | CASRQQSYEQYF
. | TRBJ2-1 | TRBD2 | TRBV14 | TGTGCCAGCAGCCAAGGGACTAGCGGGAGGGGTCCGTTCTTC | CASSQGTSGRGPFF
few | TRBJ2-5 | TRBD2 | TRBV9 | TGTGCCAGCACAATCTCTGGGGGAGGGGAGACCCAGTACTTC | CASTISGGGETQYF
few | TRBJ1-4 | TRBD1 | TRBV4-1 | TGCGCCAGCAGCCAAGGAGACAGGGCGGAAAAACTGTTTTTT | CASSQGDRAEKLFF
. | TRBJ1-3 | . | TRBV15 | TGTGCCACCAGCAGAGCTTACCAGCCCGTCTCTGGAAACACCATATATTTT | CATSRAYQPVSGNTIYF
many | TRBJ1-1 | . | TRBV7-3 | TGTGCCAGCAGCTTAGGCCCGGCCAGAGGGGGTGAAGCTTTCTTT | CASSLGPARGGEAFF
many | TRBJ1-2 | TRBD1 | TRBV27 | TGTGCCAGCAGTCCCTACAGGGGGCTTGGCTACACCTTC | CASSPYRGLGYTF
many | TRBJ1-1 | . | TRBV28 | TGTGCCAGCAGGGGACCCTACTACACTGAAGCTTTCTTT | CASRGPYYTEAFF
. | TRBJ2-3 | . | TRBV30 | TGTGCCTGGAGACGTGCAGCTAGCACAGATACGCAGTATTTT | CAWRRAASTDTQYF
. | TRBJ1-5 | . | TRBV28 | TGTGCCAGCAGTTTGCGGCGGACAGAACTCAATCAGCCCCAGCATTTT | CASSLRRTELNQPQHF
many | TRBJ2-7 | TRBD1 | TRBV10-1 | TGCGCCAGCAGTGAGTCGAAACAGGGGGCCCTCCCCTACGAGCAGTACTTC | CASSESKQGALPYEQYF
few | TRBJ1-1 | . | TRBV20-1 | TGCAGTGCTAGGGCTGAAGACGAAGCTTTCTTT | CSARAEDEAFF
many | TRBJ1-4 | TRBD1 | TRBV15 | TGTGCCACCAGAAAGTCAGGGGGCGCAAGGGAAAAACTGTTTTTT | CATRKSGGAREKLFF
few | TRBJ2-7 | TRBD2 | TRBV20-1 | TGCAGTGCTAGCCAGTCACTAGCGGGAGTCCTTGATCTCGAGCAGTACTTC | CSASQSLAGVLDLEQYF
. | TRBJ2-7 | . | TRBV28 | TGTGCCAGTATAGCCGGGATCGGGTGGTCCTACGAGCAGTACTTC | CASIAGIGWSYEQYF
many | TRBJ2-7 | . | TRBV6-2/TRBV6-3 | TGTGCCAGCAGTTACCTGATGACTCAGACCTACGAGCAGTACTTC | CASSYLMTQTYEQYF
. | TRBJ2-3 | . | TRBV4-3 | TGCGCCAGCAGCCAAGATCGAAGGTCTAGAGATACGCAGTATTTT | CASSQDRRSRDTQYF
many | TRBJ2-3 | TRBD2 | TRBV18 | TGTGCCAGCTCATCAAGGACTAGCGGGGGCACAGATACGCAGTATTTT | CASSSRTSGGTDTQYF
many | TRBJ1-3 | . | TRBV6-5 | TGTGCCAGCAGTTACTTTGGTGTGACAACAGGAAACACCATATATTTT | CASSYFGVTTGNTIYF
many | TRBJ1-1 | TRBD1 | TRBV5-1 | TGCGCCAGCGTGCCAACCGGGACAGGGGATACTGAAGCTTTCTTT | CASVPTGTGDTEAFF
many | TRBJ2-3 | . | TRBV7-3 | TGTGCCAGCAGCACCAGCGGCTATAGCACAGATACGCAGTATTTT | CASSTSGYSTDTQYF
few | TRBJ2-7 | . | TRBV24-1 | TGTGCCACCAACTTCTACGAGCAGTACTTC | CATNFYEQYF
many | TRBJ2-3 | . | TRBV11-2 | TGTGCCAGCAGCTTAGATTGGTACAGGAACACAGATACGCAGTATTTT | CASSLDWYRNTDTQYF
many | TRBJ1-1 | . | TRBV7-3 | TGTGCCAGCAGCCCTATAGGGTACGGAGAGGAAGCTTTCTTT | CASSPIGYGEEAFF
many | TRBJ2-1 | TRBD2 | TRBV7-8 | TGTGCCAGCAGCTTAGCTGTGCAACTGGGACTAGCGGGATTTAATGAGCAGTTCTTC | CASSLAVQLGLAGFNEQFF
few | TRBJ1-1 | TRBD1 | TRBV6-1 | TGTGCCACTACAGGGGGCCCTTGGAACACTGAAGCTTTCTTT | CATTGGPWNTEAFF
few | TRBJ1-5 | . | TRBV28 | TGTGCCAGCAGTTTATCGGGAGTGTCAGGGGTTAGCAATCAGCCCCAGCATTTT | CASSLSGVSGVSNQPQHF
many | TRBJ2-5 | . | TRBV11-2 | TGTGCCAGCAGCCGCGAGGGAGGCCTCGGAGAGACCCAGTACTTC | CASSREGGLGETQYF
many | TRBJ2-3 | TRBD2 | TRBV29-1 | TGCAGCGTTGGGGGACTAGGCACAGATACGCAGTATTTT | CSVGGLGTDTQYF
many | TRBJ2-3 | TRBD1 | TRBV11-2 | TGTGCCAGCAGCCCTTGGACAGGGGAGGGTGGGACAGATACGCAGTATTTT | CASSPWTGEGGTDTQYF
. | TRBJ2-2 | . | TRBV20-1 | TGCAGTGCTAGGGTGGCCGGGAGACCCACCGGGGAGCTGTTTTTT | CSARVAGRPTGELFF
many | TRBJ2-3 | TRBD2 | TRBV12-3/TRBV12-4 | TGTGCCAGCAGTTCGCCGGGACTAGCGGTCACAGATACGCAGTATTTT | CASSSPGLAVTDTQYF
few | TRBJ2-5 | . | TRBV2 | TGTGCCAGCAGAATACTAGCCGCCCAGGGAGGGACCCAGTACTTC | CASRILAAQGGTQYF
. | TRBJ2-1 | TRBD2 | TRBV6-1 | TGTGCCAGCAGTCCAGAGGGACTACCCCAAGAGGGGAATGAGCAGTTCTTC | CASSPEGLPQEGNEQFF
. | TRBJ2-1 | TRBD2 | TRBV6-1 | TGTGCCAGCAGTGAAGGGGGAGCGGGGGGGGCCAATGAGCAGTTCTTC | CASSEGGAGGANEQFF
many | TRBJ1-2 | TRBD1 | TRBV20-1 | TGCAGTGCCGACACGACAGGGTTCAACTATGGCTACACCTTC | CSADTTGFNYGYTF